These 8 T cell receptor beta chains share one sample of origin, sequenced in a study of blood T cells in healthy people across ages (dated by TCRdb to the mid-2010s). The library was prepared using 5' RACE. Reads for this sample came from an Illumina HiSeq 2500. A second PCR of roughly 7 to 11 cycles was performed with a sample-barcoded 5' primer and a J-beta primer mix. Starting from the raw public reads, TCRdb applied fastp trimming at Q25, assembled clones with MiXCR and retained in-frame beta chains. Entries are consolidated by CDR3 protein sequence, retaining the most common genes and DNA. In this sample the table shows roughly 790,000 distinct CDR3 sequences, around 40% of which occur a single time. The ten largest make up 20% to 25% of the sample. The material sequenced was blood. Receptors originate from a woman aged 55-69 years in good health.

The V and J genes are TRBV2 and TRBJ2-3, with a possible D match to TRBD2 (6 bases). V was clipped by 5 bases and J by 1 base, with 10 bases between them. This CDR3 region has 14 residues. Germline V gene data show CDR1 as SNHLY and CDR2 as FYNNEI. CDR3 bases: TGTGCCAGCAGTATGGCTAGCGGCACAGATACGCAGTATTTT. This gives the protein CASSMASGTDTQYF. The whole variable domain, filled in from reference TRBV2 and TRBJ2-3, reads EPEVTQTPSHQVTQMGQEVILRCVPISNHLYFYWYRQILGQKVEFLVSFYNNEISEKSEIFDDQFSVERPDGSNFTLKIRSTKLEDSAMYFCASSMASGTDTQYFGPGTRLTVL.

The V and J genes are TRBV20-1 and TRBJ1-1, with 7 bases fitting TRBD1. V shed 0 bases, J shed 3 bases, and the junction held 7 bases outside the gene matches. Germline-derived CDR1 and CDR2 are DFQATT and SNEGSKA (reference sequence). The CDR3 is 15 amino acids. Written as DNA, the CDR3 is TGCAGTGCTAGAGATCACAGGGGTTGGGACACTGAAGCTTTCTTT. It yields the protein CSARDHRGWDTEAFF.

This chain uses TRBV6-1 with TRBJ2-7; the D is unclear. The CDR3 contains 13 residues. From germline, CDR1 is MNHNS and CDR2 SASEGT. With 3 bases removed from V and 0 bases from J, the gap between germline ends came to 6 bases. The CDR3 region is CASSDPSSYEQYF. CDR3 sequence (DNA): TGTGCCAGCAGTGATCCCAGCTCCTACGAGCAGTACTTC.

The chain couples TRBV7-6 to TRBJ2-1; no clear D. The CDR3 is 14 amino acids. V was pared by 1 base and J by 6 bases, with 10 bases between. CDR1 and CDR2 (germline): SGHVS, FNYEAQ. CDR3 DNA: TGTGCCAGCAGCTTAGTGGGCACGGGCAATGAGCAGTTCTTC. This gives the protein CASSLVGTGNEQFF.

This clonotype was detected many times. CDR3 sequence (DNA): TGTGCCAGCAGTTTAGAGGCAGGGGGGAATCAGCCCCAGCATTTT. Protein product: CASSLEAGGNQPQHF. J is TRBJ1-5 and V is TRBV12-3 or TRBV12-4; TRBD1 matches 7 bases. The CDR3 consists of 15 residues. J was trimmed by 4 bases and V by 1 base; bases with no gene match: 4.

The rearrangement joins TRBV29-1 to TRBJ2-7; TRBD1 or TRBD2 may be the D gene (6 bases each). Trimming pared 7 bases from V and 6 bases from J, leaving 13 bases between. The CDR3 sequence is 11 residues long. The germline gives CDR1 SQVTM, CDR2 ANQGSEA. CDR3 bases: TGCAGCGCGGAGGGGGGCGGCGAGCAGTACTTC. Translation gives CSAEGGGEQYF.

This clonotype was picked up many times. In nucleotides, the CDR3 is TGTGCCAGCAGTTTGTCAGGAACCTACGAGCAGTACTTC. Translation: CASSLSGTYEQYF. The V call is TRBV6-4, the J call TRBJ2-7; D gene unclear. The CDR3 is made up of 13 amino acids. Germline assignment: CDR1 MRHNA and CDR2 SNTAGT. With 5 bases removed from V and 2 bases from J, the gap between germline ends came to 10 bases.

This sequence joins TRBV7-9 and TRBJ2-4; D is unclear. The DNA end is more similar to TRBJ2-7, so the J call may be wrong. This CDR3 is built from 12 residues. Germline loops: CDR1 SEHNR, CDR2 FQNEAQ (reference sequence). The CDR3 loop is CASSPNINEQYF. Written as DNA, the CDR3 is TGTGCCAGCAGCCCAAACATCAACGAGCAGTACTTC.